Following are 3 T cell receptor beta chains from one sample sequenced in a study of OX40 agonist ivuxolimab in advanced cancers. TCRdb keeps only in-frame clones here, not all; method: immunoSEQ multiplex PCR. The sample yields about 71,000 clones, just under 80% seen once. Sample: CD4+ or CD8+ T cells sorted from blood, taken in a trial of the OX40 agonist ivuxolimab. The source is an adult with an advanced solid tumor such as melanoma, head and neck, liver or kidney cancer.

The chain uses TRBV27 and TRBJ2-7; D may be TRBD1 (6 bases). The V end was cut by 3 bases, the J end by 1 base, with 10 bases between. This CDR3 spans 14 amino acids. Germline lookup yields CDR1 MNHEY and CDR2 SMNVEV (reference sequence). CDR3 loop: CASSFGQLSYEQYF. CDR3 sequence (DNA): TGTGCCAGCAGTTTCGGACAGCTATCCTACGAGCAGTACTTC.

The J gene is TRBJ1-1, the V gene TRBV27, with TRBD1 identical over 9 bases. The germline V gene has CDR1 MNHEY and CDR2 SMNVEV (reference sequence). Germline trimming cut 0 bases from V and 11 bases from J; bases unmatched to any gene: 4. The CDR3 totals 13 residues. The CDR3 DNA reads TGTGCCAGCAGTTTATCAGGGACAGGGATGGCTTTCTTT. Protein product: CASSLSGTGMAFF.

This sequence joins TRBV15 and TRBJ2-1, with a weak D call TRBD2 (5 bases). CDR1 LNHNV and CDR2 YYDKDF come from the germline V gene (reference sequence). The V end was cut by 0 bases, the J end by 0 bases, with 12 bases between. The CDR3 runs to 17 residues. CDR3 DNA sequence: TGTGCCACCAGCAGAGATCCGTCGGGAAACTCCTACAATGAGCAGTTCTTC. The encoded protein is CATSRDPSGNSYNEQFF.